This TCR beta chain was sequenced during a study of blood T cell repertoires in COVID-19 (dated by TCRdb to about 2020). Concerning the study at large: Samples covering the acute and convalescent phases of COVID-19 were provided by collaborators in the United States, Italy and Spain. The material from the prospective study consisted of cDNA or gDNA derived from T cells, B-cell-depleted T cells, or PBMCs. The dataset comprised deeply sampled blood TCRbeta repertoires from subjects exposed to, actively infected with, or recovered from COVID-19. The repertoires were released in a freely available public database intended as a resource for research on the immune response to SARS-CoV-2. The samples were drawn from the first 160 participants of the ongoing ImmuneRACE study and from 1,200 or so subjects provided by 6 global collaborators. A de-identified subject ID, COVID-19 status, age in years and sex were almost always included in the sample metadata. Where available, HLA class I and class II types were obtained from metadata supplied by the sample provider rather than from assay-based typing. What the work shows at the level of the full study, not this receptor alone: Clinical and demographic metadata were provided uncurated, with the amount varying by source and participant.

The germline ends are 12 bases apart after V is trimmed by 5 bases and J by 1 base. For CDR1 and CDR2, the germline V gene lists SGHVS and FQNEAQ. From the cysteine up to the phenylalanine, the CDR3 has a length of 15 residues. The retained sequence is limited to the CDR3, 45 bases, with the frame set at the first base. Worth noting for this clone: What antigen it recognizes has not been identified. No base quality information exists; no much larger clone differs at one position.

One collaborating source in Seattle enrolled patients during active infection and followed them longitudinally through the course of disease. Each collaborating institution followed its own protocols to collect whole blood in K2EDTA tubes. For TCRbeta analysis, collaborators shipped samples as frozen whole blood, isolated PBMCs, or DNA extracted from either of those sample types. The immunoSEQ Assay, a bias-controlled multiplex PCR, was used to amplify TCRbeta CDR3 regions from genomic DNA. The study's processing was this. The number of nucleated cells in each sample was estimated from the amplification of reference gene primers within the assay. To quantify the absolute abundance of each unique TCRbeta CDR3 rearrangement, sequence reads were collapsed and filtered. For each sample, productive Simpson clonality was calculated as the square root of Simpson's diversity index across productive rearrangements. The immuneACCESS repertoire file appears here via TCRdb, limited to in-frame rearrangements. These files lack a portion of the clones; in checked studies, under half of the deficit traces to unresolved V genes, and the cause of the others is not known. From that table come the V and J calls and clone size; the DNA was used to work out D and trimming. The sample table shows just over 300,000 clones, and nearly 90% are seen once. The top ten clonotypes cover roughly 1.9% of the sample.

Material for sequencing was peripheral blood. This sequence was found in a woman between 25 and 40 years old with COVID-19, enrolled during active disease. The rearrangement joined TRBV7-8 to TRBJ1-5; the D gene is perhaps TRBD1, from 6 matching bases. The CDR3 protein sequence reads: CASSLGQPSNQPQHF. The sequenced DNA: TGTGCCAGCAGCCTCGGACAGCCAAGCAATCAGCCCCAGCATTTT.